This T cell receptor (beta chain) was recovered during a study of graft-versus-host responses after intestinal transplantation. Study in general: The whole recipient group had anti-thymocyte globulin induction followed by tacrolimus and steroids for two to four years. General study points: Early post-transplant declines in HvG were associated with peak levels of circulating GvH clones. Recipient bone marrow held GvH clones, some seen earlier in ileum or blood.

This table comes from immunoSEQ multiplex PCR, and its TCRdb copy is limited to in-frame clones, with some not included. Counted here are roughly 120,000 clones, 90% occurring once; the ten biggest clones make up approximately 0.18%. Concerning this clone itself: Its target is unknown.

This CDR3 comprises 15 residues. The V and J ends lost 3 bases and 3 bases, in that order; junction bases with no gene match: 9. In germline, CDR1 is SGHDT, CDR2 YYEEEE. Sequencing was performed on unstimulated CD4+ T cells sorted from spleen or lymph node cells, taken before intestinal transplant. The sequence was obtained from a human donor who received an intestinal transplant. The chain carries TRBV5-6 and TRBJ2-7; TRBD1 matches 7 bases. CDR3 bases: TGTGCCAGCAGCTGGGGAAGGGACAGACACTACGAGCAGTACTTC. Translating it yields CASSWGRDRHYEQYF.